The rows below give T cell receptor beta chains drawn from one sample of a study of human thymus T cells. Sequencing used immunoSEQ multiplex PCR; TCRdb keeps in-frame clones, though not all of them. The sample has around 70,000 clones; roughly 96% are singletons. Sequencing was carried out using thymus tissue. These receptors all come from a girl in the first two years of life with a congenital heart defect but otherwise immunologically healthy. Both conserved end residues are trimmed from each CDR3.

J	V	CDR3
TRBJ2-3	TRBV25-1	ARQGWADTQY
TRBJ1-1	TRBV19	ATRPPRRLNTEAF
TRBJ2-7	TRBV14	ASSQDRGRDEQY
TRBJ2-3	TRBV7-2	ASSLDGTSGRDTQY
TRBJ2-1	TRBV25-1	ASSDLRGSGTPAKF
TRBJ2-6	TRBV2	ATHGGTNSGANVLT
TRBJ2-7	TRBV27	ASRRLAENYEQY
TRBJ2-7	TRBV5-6	ASSLAGGLPYEQY
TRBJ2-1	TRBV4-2	ASSQETSGFSSYNEQF
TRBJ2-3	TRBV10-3	AISDRALRTSGRGGSSTDTQY
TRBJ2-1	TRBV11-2	ASSRIYNEQF
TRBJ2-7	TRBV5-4	ASSLVDGTSGSYEQY
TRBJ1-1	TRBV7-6	ASSLQGGTEAF
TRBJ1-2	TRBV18	ASSPGAPERTLNYGYT
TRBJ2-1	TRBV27	ASSGTLGYIIHEQF
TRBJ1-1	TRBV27	ASRRQGPGTEAF
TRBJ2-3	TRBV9	ASSVEGGGRWTDTQY
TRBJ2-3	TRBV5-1	ASSLKGWRTDTQY
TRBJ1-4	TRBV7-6	ASSPRQGSEKLF
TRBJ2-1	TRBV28	ASSWAASGSNEQF
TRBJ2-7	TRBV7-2	ASSEIDPSGRPLSYEQY
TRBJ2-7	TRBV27	ASSFLDRSHEQY